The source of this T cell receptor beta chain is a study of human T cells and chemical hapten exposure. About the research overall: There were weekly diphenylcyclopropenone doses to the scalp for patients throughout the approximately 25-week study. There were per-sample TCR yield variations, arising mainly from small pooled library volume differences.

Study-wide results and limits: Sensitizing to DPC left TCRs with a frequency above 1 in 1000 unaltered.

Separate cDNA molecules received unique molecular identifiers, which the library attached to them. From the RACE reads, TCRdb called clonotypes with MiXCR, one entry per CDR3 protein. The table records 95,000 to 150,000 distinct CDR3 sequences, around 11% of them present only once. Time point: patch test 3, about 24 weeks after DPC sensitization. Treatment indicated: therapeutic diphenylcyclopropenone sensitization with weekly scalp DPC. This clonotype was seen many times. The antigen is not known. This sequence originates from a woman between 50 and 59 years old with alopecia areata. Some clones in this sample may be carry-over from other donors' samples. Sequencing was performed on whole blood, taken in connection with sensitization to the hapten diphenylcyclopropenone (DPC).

In nucleotides, the CDR3 is TGTGCCAGCAGCCTTAGCGGGGGGGCCGCAGATACGCAGTATTTT. The encoded protein is CASSLSGGAADTQYF. V gene TRBV7-3 combines with J gene TRBJ2-3, with 11 bases aligning to TRBD2. The CDR3 sequence is 15 residues long. The J segment lost 4 bases and the V segment lost 5 bases, leaving 5 bases of the junction unmatched. Per germline, CDR1 SGHTA and CDR2 FQGTGA.